This TCR beta chain was found in a study of OX40 agonist ivuxolimab in advanced cancers. About the research overall: Those enrolled were less than 85% male, with a mean age of roughly 60 years and ages from about 20 to 85.

Findings and caveats of the study: Partly responding patients at 0.1-3.0 mg/kg showed some of the smallest clonal expansion.

V lost 2 bases and J lost 6, with 11 bases in between. This CDR3 is 13 amino acids long. Germline CDR1 SGHDN, CDR2 FVKESK. This clone came up a few times. Its antigen is not identified. Sequenced by immunoSEQ multiplex PCR; TCRdb stores in-frame clones only, minus some. The sample includes 10,000 or so clones, about 76% seen only once; the top ten take roughly 29%. The receptor comes from an adult with an advanced solid tumor such as melanoma, head and neck, liver or kidney cancer. The chain joins TRBV14 to TRBJ2-7; D unresolved. The specimen was CD4+ or CD8+ T cells sorted from blood, collected in a trial of the OX40 agonist ivuxolimab. This chain's CDR3 is CASSQRPAGEQYF. In DNA, the CDR3 is TGTGCCAGCAGCCAACGGCCAGCTGGCGAGCAGTACTTC. The full variable domain, rest sourced from reference TRBV14 and TRBJ2-7, is EAGVTQFPSHSVIEKGQTVTLRCDPISGHDNLYWYRRVMGKEIKFLLHFVKESKQDESGMPNNRFLAERTGGTYSTLKVQPAELEDSGVYFCASSQRPAGEQYFGPGTRLTVT.